A selection of T cell receptor beta chains follows, all from one sample in a study of PD-1 blockade in classical Hodgkin lymphoma. Using immunoSEQ multiplex PCR, the repertoire was profiled, and TCRdb retains in-frame clones only, with some absent. Here the sample spans approximately 52,000 clones, roughly 86% being singletons. Sequenced material: peripheral blood mononuclear cells (PBMCs), taken before the fourth cycle of nivolumab. Receptors originate from a human donor with classical Hodgkin lymphoma. CDR3s include the opening cysteine and the closing phenylalanine or tryptophan. A D gene is named only where the DNA matches it firmly. Rows may omit the clone size; those that give it use once, few, many or a size class.

d_gene,v_gene,abundance,j_gene,CDR3aa,CDR3nt
-,TRBV7-2,-,TRBJ1-6,CASSLGTVYSPLHF,TGTGCCAGCAGCTTAGGGACAGTATATTCACCCCTCCACTTT
-,TRBV6-1,-,TRBJ2-1,CASSEQGGGYNEQFF,TGTGCCAGCAGTGAACAGGGAGGAGGGTACAATGAGCAGTTCTTC
-,TRBV5-1,-,TRBJ1-6,CASSLAGRGTPLHF,TGCGCCAGCAGCTTGGCCGGCAGGGGAACACCCCTCCACTTT
TRBD1,TRBV18,-,TRBJ2-7,CASSPSGQGFEQYF,TGTGCCAGCTCACCGTCGGGACAGGGCTTCGAGCAGTACTTC
-,TRBV11-2,-,TRBJ1-1,CASSLSGTTNTEAFF,TGTGCCAGCAGCTTATCCGGGACAACGAACACTGAAGCTTTCTTT
TRBD1,TRBV28,-,TRBJ1-2,CASIGWGRGLNDGYTF,TGTGCCAGCATAGGGTGGGGCAGGGGGCTAAATGATGGCTACACCTTC
-,TRBV6-1,once,TRBJ2-5,CASSEEGGSGGAQYF,TGTGCCAGCAGTGAAGAAGGAGGGAGTGGTGGGGCCCAGTACTTC
-,TRBV7-9,-,TRBJ2-5,CASSPWTEQETQYF,TGTGCCAGCAGCCCATGGACAGAACAAGAGACCCAGTACTTC
-,TRBV7-2,-,TRBJ2-5,CASSEQETQYF,TGTGCCAGCAGCGAACAAGAGACCCAGTACTTC
-,TRBV6-5,-,TRBJ2-1,CASSYSLKANEQFF,TGTGCCAGCAGTTACTCCTTAAAGGCAAATGAGCAGTTCTTC
TRBD1,TRBV5-1,-,TRBJ2-3,CASSLQGDKTDTQYF,TGCGCCAGCAGCTTACAGGGGGACAAGACAGATACGCAGTATTTT
TRBD1,TRBV29-1,-,TRBJ2-7,CSAEYRGTHEQYF,TGCAGCGCTGAATACAGGGGGACCCACGAGCAGTACTTC
TRBD1,TRBV28,-,TRBJ1-5,CASSLYLQDRGDQPQHF,TGTGCCAGCAGTTTATATCTCCAAGACAGGGGAGATCAGCCCCAGCATTTT
-,TRBV25-1,few,TRBJ2-1,CASSEFRPLSEQFF,TGTGCCAGCAGTGAATTTAGGCCCCTGAGTGAGCAGTTCTTC
TRBD1,TRBV11-2,-,TRBJ2-7,CASSLDPGQAYEQYF,TGTGCCAGCAGCTTAGATCCGGGACAGGCCTACGAGCAGTACTTC
-,TRBV4-2,-,TRBJ2-5,CASSQLFRGTSEQTQYF,TGTGCCAGCAGCCAACTATTTCGCGGGACGTCGGAGCAGACCCAGTACTTC
-,TRBV28,-,TRBJ2-7,CASSVFLGGYEQYF,TGCGCCAGCAGTGTATTCTTGGGGGGCTACGAGCAGTACTTC
-,TRBV4-2,-,TRBJ2-7,CASSQPGSPYEQYF,TGTGCCAGCAGCCAGCCCGGGAGCCCCTACGAGCAGTACTTC
-,TRBV29-1,-,TRBJ1-3,CSVDLGVQGKNTIYF,TGCAGCGTCGATCTCGGGGTACAGGGAAAAAACACCATATATTTT
-,TRBV4-3,once,TRBJ1-1,CASSQAGRWGEAFF,TGCGCCAGCAGCCAAGCAGGCAGGTGGGGTGAAGCTTTCTTT
-,TRBV28,-,TRBJ2-7,CASSSHPRGHEQYF,TGTGCCAGCAGTTCTCATCCCAGGGGCCACGAGCAGTACTTC
TRBD1,TRBV6-5,-,TRBJ2-3,CASRASGGGDTQYF,TGTGCCAGCAGGGCCTCAGGGGGCGGAGATACGCAGTATTTT
-,TRBV27,-,TRBJ2-3,CASSFFGVQGTDTQYF,TGTGCCAGCAGTTTCTTTGGGGTACAAGGCACAGATACGCAGTATTTT
-,TRBV4-3,-,TRBJ2-3,CASSQDREPGDTQYF,TGCGCCAGCAGCCAAGATCGGGAGCCTGGGGATACGCAGTATTTT
TRBD1,TRBV6-5,-,TRBJ1-5,CASSYRQGGQPQHF,TGTGCCAGCAGTTACCGGCAGGGGGGTCAGCCCCAGCATTTT